This T cell receptor (beta chain) was sequenced for a study of blood T cell repertoires in COVID-19 (dated by TCRdb to about 2020). For context, the study as a whole: Samples covering the acute and convalescent phases of COVID-19 were provided by collaborators in the United States, Italy and Spain. Where available, HLA class I and class II types were obtained from metadata supplied by the sample provider rather than from assay-based typing. The material from the prospective study consisted of cDNA or gDNA derived from T cells, B-cell-depleted T cells, or PBMCs. Deeply sampled blood TCRbeta repertoires from subjects exposed to, actively infected with, or recovered from COVID-19 were included in the dataset. Nearly every sample came with metadata listing a de-identified subject ID, COVID-19 status, age in years and sex. The repertoires were made available in a free public database intended to serve as a resource for research on the immune response to SARS-CoV-2. Samples came from the ongoing ImmuneRACE study (first 160 participants) plus 1,254 subjects from 6 global collaborators. Broad study findings and their caveats: How much clinical and demographic metadata was included differed by source and by participant, and the metadata was provided uncurated.

CDR1 is given as MGHRA and CDR2 as YSYEKL, both from the germline V gene. The CDR3 has 15 amino acids, counting the end cysteine and phenylalanine. Only CDR3 DNA is held: 45 bases, read in frame from base 1. The germline ends are 12 bases apart after V is trimmed by 0 bases and J by 9 bases. Turning to this clone: The antigen it recognizes is unknown. Nothing much larger sits one base from this clone, and base qualities are not available.

Participants in the prospective study were enrolled through a virtual design, were aged about 18 to 100 years, and lived in 24 United States geographic areas. Cohort assignment in the prospective study relied on participant-reported clinical history from a screening survey and a study questionnaire. ImmuneRACE Cohort 3 recovered participants were defined by two consecutive negative NP/OP PCR tests, healthcare professional clearance, or symptom resolution. In the prospective study, mobile phlebotomists collected whole blood, serum and a nasopharyngeal or oropharyngeal swab from each participant. Participants in the prospective study had the option to provide additional blood draws and questionnaires over a roughly two-month period. Prospective study blood samples were shipped either frozen or at room temperature before DNA extraction. TCRbeta CDR3 regions were amplified from genomic DNA by means of the immunoSEQ Assay, a bias-controlled multiplex PCR. Regarding the original processing steps: Within the assay, amplification of reference gene primers was used to estimate how many nucleated cells each sample contained. To quantify the absolute abundance of each unique TCRbeta CDR3 rearrangement, sequence reads were collapsed and filtered. For each sample, productive Simpson clonality was calculated by taking the square root of Simpson's diversity index across productive rearrangements. TCRdb provides this immuneACCESS table in a form limited to in-frame rearrangements. Some clones are lacking; in checked studies, under half of them reflect an unresolved V gene, and why the rest are absent is not known. That table furnishes V, J and clone size, whereas the DNA furnished D and trimming. Across this sample there are 150,000 to 250,000 clones, with roughly 87% seen only once. Approximately 2.2% of the sample is held by the ten biggest clonotypes.

Sequences were obtained from PBMCs or T cells enriched from blood (not recorded which). This TCR derives from a woman in her 30s who had recovered from COVID-19. The receptor chain draws on TRBV4-1 and TRBJ1-6; perhaps TRBD1 is the D gene, with 6 bases matching. CDR3 region: CASSQEAGVGSPLHF. The DNA is TGCGCCAGCAGCCAAGAGGCAGGGGTGGGTTCACCCCTCCACTTT.